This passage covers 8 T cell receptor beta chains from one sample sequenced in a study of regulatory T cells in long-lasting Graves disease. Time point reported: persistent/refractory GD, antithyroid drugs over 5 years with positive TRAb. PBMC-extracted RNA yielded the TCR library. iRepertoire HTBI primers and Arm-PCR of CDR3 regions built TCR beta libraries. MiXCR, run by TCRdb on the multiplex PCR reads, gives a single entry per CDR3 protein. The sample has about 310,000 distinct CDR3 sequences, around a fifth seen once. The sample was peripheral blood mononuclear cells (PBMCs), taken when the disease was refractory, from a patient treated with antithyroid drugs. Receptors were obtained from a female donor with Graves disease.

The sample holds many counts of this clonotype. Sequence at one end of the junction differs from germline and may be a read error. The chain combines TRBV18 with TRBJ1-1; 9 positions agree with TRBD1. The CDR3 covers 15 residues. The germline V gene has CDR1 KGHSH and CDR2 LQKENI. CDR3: CASSPGQGLNTEAFF. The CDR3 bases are TGCGCCAGCAGCCCGGGACAGGGCCTGAACACTGAAGCTTTCTTT.

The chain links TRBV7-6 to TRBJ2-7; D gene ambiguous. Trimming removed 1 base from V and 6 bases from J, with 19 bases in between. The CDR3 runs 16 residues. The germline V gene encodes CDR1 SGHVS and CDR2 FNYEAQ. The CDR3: CASSLEARVSSGEQYF. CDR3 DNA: TGTGCCAGCAGCTTAGAGGCTCGCGTAAGTAGTGGCGAGCAGTACTTC.

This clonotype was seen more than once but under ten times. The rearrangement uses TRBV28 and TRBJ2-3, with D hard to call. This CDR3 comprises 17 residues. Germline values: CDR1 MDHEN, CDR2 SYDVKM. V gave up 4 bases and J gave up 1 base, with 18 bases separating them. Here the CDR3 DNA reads TGTGCCAGCAGTTCCTCATCGTGGGTCCCCCGCACAGATACGCAGTATTTT. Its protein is CASSSSSWVPRTDTQYF.

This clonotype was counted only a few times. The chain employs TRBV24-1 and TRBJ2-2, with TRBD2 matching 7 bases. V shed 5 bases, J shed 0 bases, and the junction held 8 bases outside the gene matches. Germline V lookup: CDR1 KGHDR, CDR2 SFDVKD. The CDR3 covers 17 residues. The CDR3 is CATSAPHLAANTGELFF. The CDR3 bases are TGTGCCACCAGTGCCCCCCACCTAGCGGCGAACACCGGGGAGCTGTTTTTT.

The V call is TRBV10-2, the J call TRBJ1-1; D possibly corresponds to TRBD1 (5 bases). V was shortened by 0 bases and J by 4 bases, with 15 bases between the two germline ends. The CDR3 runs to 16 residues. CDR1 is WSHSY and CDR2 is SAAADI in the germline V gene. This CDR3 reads CASSESWGEDLTEAFF. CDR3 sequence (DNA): TGCGCCAGCAGTGAGTCGTGGGGGGAGGATCTCACTGAAGCTTTCTTT.

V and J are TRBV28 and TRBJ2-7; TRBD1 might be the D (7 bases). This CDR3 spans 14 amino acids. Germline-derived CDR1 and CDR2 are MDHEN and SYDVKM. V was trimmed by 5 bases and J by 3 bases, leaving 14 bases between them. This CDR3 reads CASSKPGGNYEQYF. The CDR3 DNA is TGTGCCAGCAGTAAGCCAGGGGGGAACTACGAGCAGTACTTC.

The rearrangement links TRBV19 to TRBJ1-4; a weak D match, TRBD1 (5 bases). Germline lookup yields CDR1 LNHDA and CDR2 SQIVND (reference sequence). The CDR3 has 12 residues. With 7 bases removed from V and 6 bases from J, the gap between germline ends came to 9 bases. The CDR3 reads CASTREDEKLFF. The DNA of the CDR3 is TGTGCCAGTACCAGGGAAGATGAAAAACTGTTTTTT.

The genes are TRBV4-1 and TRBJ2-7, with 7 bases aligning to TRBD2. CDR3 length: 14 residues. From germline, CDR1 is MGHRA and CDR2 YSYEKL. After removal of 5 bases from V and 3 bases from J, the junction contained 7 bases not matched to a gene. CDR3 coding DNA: TGCGCCAGCAGCTCCCCTACGGGGGGCTACGAGCAGTACTTC. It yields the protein CASSSPTGGYEQYF.